This TCR beta chain was captured in a study of control samples from healthy donors and cancer patients. CDR1 is SGHTA, CDR2 FQGNSA, per germline. V lost 0 bases, J lost 7 bases, and 12 bases lay in between. The CDR3 has 14 residues. Method: immunoSEQ multiplex PCR; TCRdb's copy keeps in-frame clones and lacks some. Of about 86,000 clones in the sample, roughly 94% were seen once. Material for sequencing was blood. The source is a woman between 18 and 29 years old in good health. V usage is TRBV7-2 and J usage is TRBJ2-5; D perhaps matches TRBD1 (6 bases). In DNA, the CDR3 is TGTGCCAGCAGCTTAGCCGCAGGGGCGACGACCCAGTACTTC. It yields the protein CASSLAAGATTQYF.